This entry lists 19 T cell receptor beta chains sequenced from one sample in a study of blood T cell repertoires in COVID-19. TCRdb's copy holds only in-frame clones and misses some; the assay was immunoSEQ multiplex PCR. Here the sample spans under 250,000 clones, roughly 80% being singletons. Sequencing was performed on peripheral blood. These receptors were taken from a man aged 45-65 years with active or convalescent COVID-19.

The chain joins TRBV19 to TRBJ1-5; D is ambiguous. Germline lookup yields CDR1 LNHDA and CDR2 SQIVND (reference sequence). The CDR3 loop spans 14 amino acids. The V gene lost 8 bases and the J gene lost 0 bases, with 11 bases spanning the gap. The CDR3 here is CASDRSYSNQPQHF. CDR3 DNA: TGTGCCAGTGATAGGAGTTATAGCAATCAGCCCCAGCATTTT.

Here the CDR3 reads CASSPGGLVFSGELFF. CDR3 coding DNA: TGTGCCAGTAGTCCGGGGGGACTAGTTTTCTCCGGGGAGCTGTTTTTT. V is TRBV19 and J is TRBJ2-2, with 8 bases lining up with TRBD2. There are 16 residues in the CDR3. J was trimmed by 6 bases and V by 5 bases; bases with no gene match: 11. CDR1 is LNHDA, CDR2 SQIVND, per germline (reference sequence).

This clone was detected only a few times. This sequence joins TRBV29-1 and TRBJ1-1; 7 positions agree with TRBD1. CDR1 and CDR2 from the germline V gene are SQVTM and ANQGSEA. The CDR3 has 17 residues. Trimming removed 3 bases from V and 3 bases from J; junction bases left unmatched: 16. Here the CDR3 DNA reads TGCAGCGTTGAGGACAGGAGACGCCTTCAGGGGCACACTGAAGCTTTCTTT. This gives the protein CSVEDRRRLQGHTEAFF.

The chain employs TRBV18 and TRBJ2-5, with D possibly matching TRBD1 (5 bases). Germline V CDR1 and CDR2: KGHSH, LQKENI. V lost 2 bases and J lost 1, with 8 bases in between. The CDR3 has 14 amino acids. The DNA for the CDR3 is TGTGCCAGCTCACCAGGGGCAGTCCAAGAGACCCAGTACTTC. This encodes CASSPGAVQETQYF.

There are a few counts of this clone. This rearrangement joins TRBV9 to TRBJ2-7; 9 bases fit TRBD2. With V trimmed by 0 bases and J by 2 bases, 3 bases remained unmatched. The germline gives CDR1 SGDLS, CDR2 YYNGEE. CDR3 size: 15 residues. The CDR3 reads CASSVEPSGAYEQYF. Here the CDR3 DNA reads TGTGCCAGCAGCGTAGAACCTAGCGGGGCCTACGAGCAGTACTTC.

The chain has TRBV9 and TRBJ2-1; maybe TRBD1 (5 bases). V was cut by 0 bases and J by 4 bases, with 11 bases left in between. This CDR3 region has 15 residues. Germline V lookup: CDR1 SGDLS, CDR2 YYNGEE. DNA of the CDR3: TGTGCCAGCAGCGTAGTTGGGGCAGGGTACAATGAGCAGTTCTTC. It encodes CASSVVGAGYNEQFF.

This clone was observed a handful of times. The CDR3 protein is CASSYSREGRRTEKLFF. The DNA of the CDR3 is TGTGCCAGCAGTTACTCCCGGGAGGGCAGAAGGACTGAAAAACTGTTTTTT. This rearrangement joins TRBV27 to TRBJ1-4; no reliable D call. Deletions cut 4 bases from V and 7 bases from J, with 22 bases between. The CDR3 sequence is 17 residues long. Germline CDR1 MNHEY, CDR2 SMNVEV (reference sequence).

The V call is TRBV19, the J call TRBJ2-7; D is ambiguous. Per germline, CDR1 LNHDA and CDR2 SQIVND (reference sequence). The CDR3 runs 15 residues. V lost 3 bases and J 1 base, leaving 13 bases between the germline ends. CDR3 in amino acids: CASSIQYGKSYEQYF. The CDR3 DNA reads TGTGCCAGTAGTATTCAGTATGGCAAATCCTACGAGCAGTACTTC.

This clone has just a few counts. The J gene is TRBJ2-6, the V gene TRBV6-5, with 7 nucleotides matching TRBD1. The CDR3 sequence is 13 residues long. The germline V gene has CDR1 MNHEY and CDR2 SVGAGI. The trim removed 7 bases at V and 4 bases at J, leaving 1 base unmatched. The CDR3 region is CASKGAGANVLTF. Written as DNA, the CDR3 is TGTGCCAGCAAGGGGGCCGGGGCCAACGTCCTGACTTTC.

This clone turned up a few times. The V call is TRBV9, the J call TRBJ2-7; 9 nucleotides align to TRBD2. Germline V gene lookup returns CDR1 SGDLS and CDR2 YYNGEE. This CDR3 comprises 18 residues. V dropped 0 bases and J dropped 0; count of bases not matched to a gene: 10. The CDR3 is CASSVGGAGGAGSYEQYF. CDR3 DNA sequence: TGTGCCAGCAGCGTAGGAGGAGCGGGGGGCGCTGGCTCCTACGAGCAGTACTTC.

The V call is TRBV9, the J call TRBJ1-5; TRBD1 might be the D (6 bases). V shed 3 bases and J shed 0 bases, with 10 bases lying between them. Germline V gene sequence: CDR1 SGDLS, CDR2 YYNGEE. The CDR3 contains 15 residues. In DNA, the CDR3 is TGTGCCAGCAGCGAGGACAGTTATAGCAATCAGCCCCAGCATTTT. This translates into CASSEDSYSNQPQHF. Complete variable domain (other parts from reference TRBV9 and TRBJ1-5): DSGVTQTPKHLITATGQRVTLRCSPRSGDLSVYWYQQSLDQGLQFLIQYYNGEERAKGNILERFSAQQFPDLHSELNLSSLELGDSALYFCASSEDSYSNQPQHFGDGTRLSIL.

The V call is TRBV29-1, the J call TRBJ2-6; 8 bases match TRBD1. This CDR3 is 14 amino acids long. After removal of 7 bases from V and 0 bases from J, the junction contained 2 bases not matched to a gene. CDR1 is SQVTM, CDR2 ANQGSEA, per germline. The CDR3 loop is CSAGGASGANVLTF. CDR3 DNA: TGCAGCGCAGGGGGCGCCTCTGGGGCCAACGTCCTGACTTTC.

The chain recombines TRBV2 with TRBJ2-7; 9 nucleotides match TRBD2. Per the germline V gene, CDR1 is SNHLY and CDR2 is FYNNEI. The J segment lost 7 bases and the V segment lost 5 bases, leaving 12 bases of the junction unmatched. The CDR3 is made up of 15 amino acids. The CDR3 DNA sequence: TGTGCCAGCAGTTGGAGGGCGGGGGGGCCCATAGAGCAGTACTTC. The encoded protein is CASSWRAGGPIEQYF. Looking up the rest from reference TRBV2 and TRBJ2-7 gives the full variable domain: EPEVTQTPSHQVTQMGQEVILRCVPISNHLYFYWYRQILGQKVEFLVSFYNNEISEKSEIFDDQFSVERPDGSNFTLKIRSTKLEDSAMYFCASSWRAGGPIEQYFGPGTRLTVT.

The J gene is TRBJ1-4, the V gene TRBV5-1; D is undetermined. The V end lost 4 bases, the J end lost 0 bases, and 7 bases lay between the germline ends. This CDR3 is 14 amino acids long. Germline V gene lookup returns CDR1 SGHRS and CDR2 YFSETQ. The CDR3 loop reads CASSPSSTNEKLFF. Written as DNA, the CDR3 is TGCGCCAGCAGCCCGTCCTCAACTAATGAAAAACTGTTTTTT.

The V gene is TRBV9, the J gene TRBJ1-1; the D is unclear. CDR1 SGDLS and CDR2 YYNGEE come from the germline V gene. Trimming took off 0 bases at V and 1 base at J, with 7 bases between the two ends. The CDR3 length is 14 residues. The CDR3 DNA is TGTGCCAGCAGCGTAGCTGGCCAGAACACTGAAGCTTTCTTT. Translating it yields CASSVAGQNTEAFF.

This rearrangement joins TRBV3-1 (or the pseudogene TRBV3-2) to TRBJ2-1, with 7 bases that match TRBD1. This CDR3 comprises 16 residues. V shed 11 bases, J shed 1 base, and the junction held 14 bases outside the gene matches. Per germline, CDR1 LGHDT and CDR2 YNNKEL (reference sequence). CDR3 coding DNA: TGTGCCGCAGCTTCCACGGACAGGACTTCCTACAATGAGCAGTTCTTC. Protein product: CAAASTDRTSYNEQFF.

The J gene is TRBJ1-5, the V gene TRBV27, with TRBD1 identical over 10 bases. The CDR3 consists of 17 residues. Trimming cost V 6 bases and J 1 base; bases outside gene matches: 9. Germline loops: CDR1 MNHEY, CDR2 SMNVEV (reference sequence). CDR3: CASRSGTGALSNQPQHF. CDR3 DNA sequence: TGTGCCAGCAGGTCCGGGACAGGGGCCTTGAGCAATCAGCCCCAGCATTTT.

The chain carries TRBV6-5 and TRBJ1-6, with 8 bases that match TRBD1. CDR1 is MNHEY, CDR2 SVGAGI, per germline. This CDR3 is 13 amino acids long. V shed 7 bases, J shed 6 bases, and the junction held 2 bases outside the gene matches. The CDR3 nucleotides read TGTGCCAGCAATCAGGGGGCTAATTCACCCCTCCACTTT. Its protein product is CASNQGANSPLHF.

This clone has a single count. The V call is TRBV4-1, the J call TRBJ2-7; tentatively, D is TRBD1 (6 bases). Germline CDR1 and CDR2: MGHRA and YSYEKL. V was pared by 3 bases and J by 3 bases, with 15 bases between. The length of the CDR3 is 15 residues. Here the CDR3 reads CASSQEDGTYYEQYF. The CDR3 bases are TGCGCCAGCAGCCAGGAGGACGGGACATACTACGAGCAGTACTTC.